Sequencing of this T cell receptor (beta chain) was carried out in a study of blood T cell repertoires in COVID-19. Study overall: COVID-19 samples, acute and convalescent, were from the United States, Italy and Spain.

The study drew participants aged about 18 to 95 years from about two dozen US areas. Cohort 3 donors were reported recovered after two negative PCRs, clearance, or symptom resolution. Per the original data handling: It was from reference gene primer amplification that nucleated cell counts were estimated. The assay was immunoSEQ multiplex PCR, and TCRdb's table has in-frame clones only and misses some. That table gives V, J and clone size, and the DNA gave D and trimming. The sample carries 250,000 to 300,000 clones, around 89% recorded once. This clone occurred once. The trim removed 3 bases at V and 4 bases at J, leaving 8 bases unmatched. This CDR3 contains 16 residues. Germline V gene sequence: CDR1 SGHNT, CDR2 YYREEE (reference sequence).

The chain carries TRBV5-4 and TRBJ2-1, with TRBD2 matching 9 bases. Sequenced sample: PBMCs or T cells enriched from blood (not recorded which). The clonotype comes from a man in his forties who had recovered from COVID-19. CDR3 sequence (DNA): TGTGCCAGCAGCTCAATTGGGGCGGGGGGGTACAATGAGCAGTTCTTC. This sequence encodes CASSSIGAGGYNEQFF.